These T cell receptor beta chains were read from a single sample in a study of response to subunit inactivated influenza vaccine. Each CDR3 protein gets one entry after TCRdb re-called the RT-PCR reads with MiXCR. Of 800,000 to 1,000,000 distinct CDR3 sequences in the sample, about 20% were seen once. The sample here was PBMCs from blood, taken about 5 days after vaccination. The receptors come from a man aged 50-59 years who received an inactivated influenza vaccine. Both conserved end residues are part of each CDR3. D genes are given only for firm matches. Only some rows state a clone size, as once, few, many or a class for expanded clones.

v_call: TRBV7-2; clone_size: many; d_call: NA; j_call: TRBJ2-7; cdr3_aa: CASSLASRALEQYF; cdr3_nt: TGTGCCAGCAGCTTAGCCTCCAGGGCCCTCGAGCAGTACTTC
v_call: TRBV20-1; clone_size: NA; d_call: NA; j_call: TRBJ2-7; cdr3_aa: CSAAATGQFGYEQYF; cdr3_nt: TGCAGTGCAGCCGCGACTGGACAGTTTGGCTACGAGCAGTACTTC
v_call: TRBV12-3/TRBV12-4; clone_size: NA; d_call: NA; j_call: TRBJ2-7; cdr3_aa: CASSLLAGVGYEQYF; cdr3_nt: TGTGCCAGCAGTTTACTGGCAGGGGTCGGCTACGAGCAGTACTTC
v_call: TRBV7-2; clone_size: NA; d_call: NA; j_call: TRBJ1-6; cdr3_aa: CASSLAFSPNSPLHF; cdr3_nt: TGTGCCAGCAGCTTAGCGTTCAGTCCGAATTCACCCCTCCACTTT
v_call: TRBV7-8; clone_size: NA; d_call: NA; j_call: TRBJ1-2; cdr3_aa: CASSLGPATSYGYTF; cdr3_nt: TGTGCCAGCAGCTTAGGCCCGGCTACCAGCTATGGCTACACCTTC
v_call: TRBV29-1; clone_size: NA; d_call: TRBD2; j_call: TRBJ2-3; cdr3_aa: CSVVSTSGRQGDTQYF; cdr3_nt: TGCAGCGTTGTGTCGACTAGCGGGCGCCAAGGAGATACGCAGTATTTT
v_call: TRBV29-1; clone_size: NA; d_call: TRBD2; j_call: TRBJ2-5; cdr3_aa: CSVALAGTVETQYF; cdr3_nt: TGCAGCGTTGCCCTAGCGGGGACTGTGGAGACCCAGTACTTC
v_call: TRBV12-3/TRBV12-4; clone_size: many; d_call: NA; j_call: TRBJ2-2; cdr3_aa: CASSQTNTGELFF; cdr3_nt: TGTGCCAGCTCGCAGACGAACACCGGGGAGCTGTTTTTT
v_call: TRBV29-1; clone_size: few; d_call: NA; j_call: TRBJ1-5; cdr3_aa: CSVGWGDNQPQHF; cdr3_nt: TGCAGCGTTGGATGGGGAGACAATCAGCCCCAGCATTTT
v_call: TRBV27; clone_size: many; d_call: TRBD1; j_call: TRBJ2-7; cdr3_aa: CASSHPKTGSDEQYF; cdr3_nt: TGTGCCAGCAGTCACCCTAAGACAGGGTCGGACGAGCAGTACTTC
v_call: TRBV20-1; clone_size: NA; d_call: NA; j_call: TRBJ1-2; cdr3_aa: CSATRRSYGYTF; cdr3_nt: TGCAGTGCAACACGGAGGTCCTATGGCTACACCTTC
v_call: TRBV7-8; clone_size: NA; d_call: NA; j_call: TRBJ2-5; cdr3_aa: CASSLARVGETQYF; cdr3_nt: TGTGCCAGCAGCTTAGCCAGGGTCGGAGAGACCCAGTACTTC